This record covers a single TCR beta chain. What it binds is unknown. As every portion of the isolated RNA was reverse transcribed, the sequencing read expressed TCRB transcripts. Only in-frame clones appear in the TCRdb table, and some are missing; sequencing was by immunoSEQ multiplex PCR. The table records around 280,000 clones, approximately 15% of them present only once. This specimen comes from a study of beta chain features in type 1 diabetes. Study-level points and caveats: Across all four CD4+ subsets, people with type 1 diabetes showed modestly shorter TCRB CDR3s.

The CDR3 has 15 residues. Germline CDR1 reads SGHVS; CDR2 reads FQNEAQ. Trimming removed 5 bases at V and 2 bases at J, with 16 bases between. In total, each donor contributed a single heparinised blood draw that averaged about 120 mL. The chain employs TRBV7-8 and TRBJ2-7; D might be TRBD1 (5 bases). The origin of this receptor is a young man with type 1 diabetes. Input material: naive CD4+ T cells from blood. CDR3 sequence: CASSQDAGPPYEQYF. The DNA for the CDR3 is TGTGCCAGCAGCCAAGATGCAGGGCCACCCTACGAGCAGTACTTC. The full variable domain, rest sourced from reference TRBV7-8 and TRBJ2-7, is GAGVSQSPRYKVAKRGQDVALRCDPISGHVSLFWYQQALGQGPEFLTYFQNEAQLDKSGLPSDRFFAERPEGSVSTLKIQRTQQEDSAVYLCASSQDAGPPYEQYFGPGTRLTVT.